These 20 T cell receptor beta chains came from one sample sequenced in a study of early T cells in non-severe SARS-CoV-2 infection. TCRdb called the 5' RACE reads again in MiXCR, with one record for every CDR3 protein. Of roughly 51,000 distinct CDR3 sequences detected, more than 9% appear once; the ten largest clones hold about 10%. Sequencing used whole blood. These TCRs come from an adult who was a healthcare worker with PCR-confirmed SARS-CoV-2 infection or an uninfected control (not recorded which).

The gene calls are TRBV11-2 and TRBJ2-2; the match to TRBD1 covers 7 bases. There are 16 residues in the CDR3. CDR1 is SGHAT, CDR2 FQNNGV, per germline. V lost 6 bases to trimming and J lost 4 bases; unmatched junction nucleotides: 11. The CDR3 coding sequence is TGTGCCAGCAGGCCGGGCAGGACAGGACCCACCGGGGAGCTGTTTTTT. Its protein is CASRPGRTGPTGELFF.

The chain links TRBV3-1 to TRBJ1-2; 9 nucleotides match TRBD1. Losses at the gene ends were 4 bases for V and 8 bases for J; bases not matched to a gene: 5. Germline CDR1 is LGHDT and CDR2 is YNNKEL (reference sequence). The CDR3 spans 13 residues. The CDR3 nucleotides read TGTGCCAGCAGCCGTGGGACAGGGTACGGCTACACCTTC. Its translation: CASSRGTGYGYTF.

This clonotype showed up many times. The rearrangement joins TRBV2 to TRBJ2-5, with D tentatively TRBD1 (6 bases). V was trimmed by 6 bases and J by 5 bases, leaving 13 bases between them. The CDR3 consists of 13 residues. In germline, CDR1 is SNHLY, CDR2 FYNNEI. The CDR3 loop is CASRKGTLETQYF. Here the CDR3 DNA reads TGTGCCAGCAGGAAGGGGACACTGGAGACCCAGTACTTC. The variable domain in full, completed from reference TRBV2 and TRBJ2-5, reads EPEVTQTPSHQVTQMGQEVILRCVPISNHLYFYWYRQILGQKVEFLVSFYNNEISEKSEIFDDQFSVERPDGSNFTLKIRSTKLEDSAMYFCASRKGTLETQYFGPGTRLLVL.

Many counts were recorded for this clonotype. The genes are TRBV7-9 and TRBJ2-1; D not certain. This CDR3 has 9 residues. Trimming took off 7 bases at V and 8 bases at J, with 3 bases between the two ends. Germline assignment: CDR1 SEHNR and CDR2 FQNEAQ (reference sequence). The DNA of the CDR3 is TGTGCCAGCAACCATGAGCAGTTCTTC. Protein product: CASNHEQFF.

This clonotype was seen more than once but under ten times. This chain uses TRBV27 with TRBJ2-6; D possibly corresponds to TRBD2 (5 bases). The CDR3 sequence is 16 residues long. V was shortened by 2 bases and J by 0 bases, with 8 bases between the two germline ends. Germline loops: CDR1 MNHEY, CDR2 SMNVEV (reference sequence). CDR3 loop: CASSLSGPSGANVLTF. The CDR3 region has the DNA TGTGCCAGCAGTTTAAGCGGACCCTCTGGGGCCAACGTCCTGACTTTC. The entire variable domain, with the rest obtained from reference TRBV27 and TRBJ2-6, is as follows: EAQVTQNPRYLITVTGKKLTVTCSQNMNHEYMSWYRQDPGLGLRQIYYSMNVEVTDKGDVPEGYKVSRKEKRNFPLILESPSPNQTSLYFCASSLSGPSGANVLTFGAGSRLTVL.

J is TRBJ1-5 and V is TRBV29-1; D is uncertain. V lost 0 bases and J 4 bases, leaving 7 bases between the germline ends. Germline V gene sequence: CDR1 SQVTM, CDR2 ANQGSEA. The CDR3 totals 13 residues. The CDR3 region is CSVEDDRNQPQHF. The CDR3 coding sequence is TGCAGCGTTGAAGATGATAGGAATCAGCCCCAGCATTTT.

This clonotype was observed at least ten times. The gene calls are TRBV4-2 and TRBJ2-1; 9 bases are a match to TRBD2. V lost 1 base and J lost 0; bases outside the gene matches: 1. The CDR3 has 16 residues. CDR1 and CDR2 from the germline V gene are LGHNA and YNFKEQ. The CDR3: CASSQGTSASYNEQFF. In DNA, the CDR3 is TGTGCCAGCAGCCAAGGGACTAGCGCCTCCTACAATGAGCAGTTCTTC.

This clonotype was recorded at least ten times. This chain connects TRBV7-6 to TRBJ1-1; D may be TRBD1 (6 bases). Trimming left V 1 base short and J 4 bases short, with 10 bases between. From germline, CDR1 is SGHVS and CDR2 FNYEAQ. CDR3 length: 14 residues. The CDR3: CASSLGQVGTEAFF. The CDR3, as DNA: TGTGCCAGCAGCTTAGGACAGGTCGGCACTGAAGCTTTCTTT.

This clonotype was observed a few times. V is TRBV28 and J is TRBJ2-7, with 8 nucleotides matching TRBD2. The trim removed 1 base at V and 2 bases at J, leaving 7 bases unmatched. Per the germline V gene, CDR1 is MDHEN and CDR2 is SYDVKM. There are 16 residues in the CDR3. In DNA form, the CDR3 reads TGTGCCAGCAGTTTATCTGCGGGAGGAAGGCCCTACGAGCAGTACTTC. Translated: CASSLSAGGRPYEQYF.

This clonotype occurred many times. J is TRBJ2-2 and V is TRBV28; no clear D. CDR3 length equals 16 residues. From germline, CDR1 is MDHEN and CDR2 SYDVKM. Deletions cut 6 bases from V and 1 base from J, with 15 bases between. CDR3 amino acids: CASSLRVAQNTGELFF. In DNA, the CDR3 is TGTGCCAGCAGCCTCCGGGTAGCCCAGAACACCGGGGAGCTGTTTTTT. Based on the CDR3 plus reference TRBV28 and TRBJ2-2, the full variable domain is DVKVTQSSRYLVKRTGEKVFLECVQDMDHENMFWYRQDPGLGLRLIYFSYDVKMKEKGDIPEGYSVSREKKERFSLILESASTNQTSMYLCASSLRVAQNTGELFFGEGSRLTVL.

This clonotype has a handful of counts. DNA for the CDR3: TGTGCCAGCAGTTCCCCCGTGGGGCTCCAAGAGACCCAGTACTTC. Its protein product is CASSSPVGLQETQYF. This chain joins TRBV28 and TRBJ2-5; D is perhaps TRBD1 (5 bases). With 4 bases removed from V and 1 base from J, the gap between germline ends came to 13 bases. Germline V gene lookup returns CDR1 MDHEN and CDR2 SYDVKM. CDR3 length: 15 amino acids.

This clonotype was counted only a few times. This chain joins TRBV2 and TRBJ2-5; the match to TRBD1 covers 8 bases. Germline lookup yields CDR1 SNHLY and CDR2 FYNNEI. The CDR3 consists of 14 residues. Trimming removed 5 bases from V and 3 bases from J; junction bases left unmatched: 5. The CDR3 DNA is TGTGCCAGCAGTCTGCTGACAGGGGAAGAGACCCAGTACTTC. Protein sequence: CASSLLTGEETQYF. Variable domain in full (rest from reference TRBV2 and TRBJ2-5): EPEVTQTPSHQVTQMGQEVILRCVPISNHLYFYWYRQILGQKVEFLVSFYNNEISEKSEIFDDQFSVERPDGSNFTLKIRSTKLEDSAMYFCASSLLTGEETQYFGPGTRLLVL.

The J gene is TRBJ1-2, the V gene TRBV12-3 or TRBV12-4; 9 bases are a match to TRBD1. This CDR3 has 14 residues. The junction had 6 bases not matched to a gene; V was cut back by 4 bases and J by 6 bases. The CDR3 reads CASSSTDRGDGYTF. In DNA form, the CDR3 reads TGTGCCAGCAGTTCGACGGACAGGGGCGATGGCTACACCTTC.

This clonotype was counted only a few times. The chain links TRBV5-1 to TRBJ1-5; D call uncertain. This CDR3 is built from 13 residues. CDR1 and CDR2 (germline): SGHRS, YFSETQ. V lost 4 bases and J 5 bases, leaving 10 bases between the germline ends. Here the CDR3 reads CASSPFGDQPQHF. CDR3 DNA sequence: TGCGCCAGCAGCCCATTCGGGGATCAGCCCCAGCATTTT. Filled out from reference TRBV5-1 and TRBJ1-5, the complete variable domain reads KAGVTQTPRYLIKTRGQQVTLSCSPISGHRSVSWYQQTPGQGLQFLFEYFSETQRNKGNFPGRFSGRQFSNSRSEMNVSTLELGDSALYLCASSPFGDQPQHFGDGTRLSIL.

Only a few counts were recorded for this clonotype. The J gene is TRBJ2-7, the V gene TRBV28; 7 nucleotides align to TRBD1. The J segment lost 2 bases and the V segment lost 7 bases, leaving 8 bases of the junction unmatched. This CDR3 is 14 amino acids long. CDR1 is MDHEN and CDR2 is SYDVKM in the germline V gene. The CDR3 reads CASTLDRRPYEQYF. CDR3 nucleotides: TGTGCCAGCACCTTGGACAGGAGACCCTACGAGCAGTACTTC.

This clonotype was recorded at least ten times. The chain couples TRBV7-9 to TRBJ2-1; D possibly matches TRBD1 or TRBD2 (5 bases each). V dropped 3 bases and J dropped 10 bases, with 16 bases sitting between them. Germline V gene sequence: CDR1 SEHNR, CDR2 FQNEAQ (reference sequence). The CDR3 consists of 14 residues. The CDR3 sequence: CASSFGDDRGEQFF. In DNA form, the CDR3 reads TGTGCCAGCAGCTTTGGGGACGATCGAGGGGAGCAGTTCTTC.

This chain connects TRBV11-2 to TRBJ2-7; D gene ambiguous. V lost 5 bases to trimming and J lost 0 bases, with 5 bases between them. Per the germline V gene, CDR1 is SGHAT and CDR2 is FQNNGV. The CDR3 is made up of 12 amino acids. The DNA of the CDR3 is TGTGCCAGCAGCCCCCTCTCCTACGAGCAGTACTTC. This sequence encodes CASSPLSYEQYF. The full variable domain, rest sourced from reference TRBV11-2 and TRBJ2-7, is EAGVAQSPRYKIIEKRQSVAFWCNPISGHATLYWYQQILGQGPKLLIQFQNNGVVDDSQLPKDRFSAERLKGVDSTLKIQPAKLEDSAVYLCASSPLSYEQYFGPGTRLTVT.

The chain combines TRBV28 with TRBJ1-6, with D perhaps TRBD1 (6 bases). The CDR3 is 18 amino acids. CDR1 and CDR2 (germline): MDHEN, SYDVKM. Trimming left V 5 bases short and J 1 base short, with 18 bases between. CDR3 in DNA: TGTGCCAGCAGTCCTTCTACAGGGTTTGGTTCCTATAATTCACCCCTCCACTTT. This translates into CASSPSTGFGSYNSPLHF. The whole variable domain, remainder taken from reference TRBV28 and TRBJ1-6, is DVKVTQSSRYLVKRTGEKVFLECVQDMDHENMFWYRQDPGLGLRLIYFSYDVKMKEKGDIPEGYSVSREKKERFSLILESASTNQTSMYLCASSPSTGFGSYNSPLHFGNGTRLTVT.

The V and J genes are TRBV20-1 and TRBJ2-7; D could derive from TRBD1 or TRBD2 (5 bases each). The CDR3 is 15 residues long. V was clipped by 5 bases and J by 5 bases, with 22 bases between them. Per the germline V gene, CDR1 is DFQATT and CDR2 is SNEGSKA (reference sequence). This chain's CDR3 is CSAQYSWGSRDEQYF. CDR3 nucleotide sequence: TGCAGTGCTCAATACTCGTGGGGGAGCCGGGACGAGCAGTACTTC.

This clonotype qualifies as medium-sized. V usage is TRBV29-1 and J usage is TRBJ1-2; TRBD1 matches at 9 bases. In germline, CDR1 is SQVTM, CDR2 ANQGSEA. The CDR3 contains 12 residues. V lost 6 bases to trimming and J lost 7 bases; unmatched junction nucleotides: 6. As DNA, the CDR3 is TGCAGCGTGCGGACAGGGGATCGTGGCTACACCTTC. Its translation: CSVRTGDRGYTF.